The rows below give T cell receptor beta chains drawn from one sample of a study of post-analysis software for immune sequencing data. TCRdb reprocessed the PCR reads with MiXCR, giving one entry per CDR3 protein. The repertoire holds some 690,000 distinct CDR3 sequences, with 25% to 30% as singletons. The specimen sequenced was blood. The receptors originated from a girl between 10 and 17 years old with multiple sclerosis. Both conserved end residues are part of each CDR3. The D gene is left open where the match is weak. For some rows the clone size is stated as once, few or many, or as a class when expanded; others skip it.

V: TRBV13
J: TRBJ2-7
size: NA
D: NA
CDR3: CASSDKAGSYEQYF
DNA: TGTGCCAGCAGCGATAAGGCAGGCTCCTACGAGCAGTACTTC

V: TRBV6-1
J: TRBJ1-4
size: once
D: NA
CDR3: CASSGQRGENEKRFF
DNA: TGTGCCAGCAGTGGCCAGAGGGGAGAGAATGAAAAACGGTTTTTT

V: TRBV7-9
J: TRBJ2-7
size: NA
D: TRBD1
CDR3: CASRFGTGPYEQYF
DNA: TGTGCCAGCAGATTCGGGACAGGACCCTACGAGCAGTACTTC

V: TRBV7-9
J: TRBJ2-7
size: NA
D: NA
CDR3: CASSAVRGAYEQYF
DNA: TGTGCCAGCAGCGCTGTCCGCGGGGCCTACGAGCAGTACTTC

V: TRBV4-3
J: TRBJ2-3
size: few
D: NA
CDR3: CASSQRYGTDTQYF
DNA: TGCGCCAGCAGCCAGCGGTACGGTACAGATACGCAGTATTTT

V: TRBV6-6
J: TRBJ2-3
size: NA
D: NA
CDR3: CASTTVLGGTDTQYF
DNA: TGTGCCAGCACTACGGTTCTCGGCGGGACAGATACGCAGTATTTT

V: TRBV11-1
J: TRBJ1-1
size: NA
D: NA
CDR3: CASSRDGYEAFF
DNA: TGTGCCAGCAGCCGTGACGGTTATGAAGCTTTCTTT

V: TRBV25-1
J: TRBJ2-5
size: few
D: NA
CDR3: CASSERGIRVGETQYF
DNA: TGTGCCAGCAGTGAAAGGGGAATCCGGGTTGGTGAGACCCAGTACTTC

V: TRBV20-1
J: TRBJ2-1
size: few
D: TRBD2
CDR3: CSASLLAGGWGEQFF
DNA: TGCAGTGCTAGTCTACTAGCGGGAGGATGGGGTGAGCAGTTCTTC

V: TRBV5-1
J: TRBJ2-3
size: few
D: NA
CDR3: CASSLDPGEGTDTQYF
DNA: TGCGCCAGCAGCTTGGATCCGGGAGAGGGCACAGATACGCAGTATTTT

V: TRBV20-1
J: TRBJ2-3
size: NA
D: TRBD2
CDR3: CSARDRGAAGVWGTQYF
DNA: TGCAGTGCTAGAGACCGGGGGGCAGCGGGAGTTTGGGGTACGCAGTATTTT

V: TRBV6-5
J: TRBJ2-5
size: NA
D: NA
CDR3: CASMGGRQGSQTQYF
DNA: TGTGCCAGCATGGGGGGGCGACAGGGGAGCCAGACCCAGTACTTC

V: TRBV28
J: TRBJ2-1
size: NA
D: TRBD2
CDR3: CASSLLAVYNEQFF
DNA: TGTGCCAGCAGTTTGCTAGCGGTTTACAATGAGCAGTTCTTC

V: TRBV7-9
J: TRBJ1-5
size: few
D: TRBD1
CDR3: CASSYGQGIRQPQHF
DNA: TGTGCCAGCAGCTACGGACAGGGGATAAGACAGCCCCAGCATTTT

V: TRBV29-1
J: TRBJ2-1
size: few
D: NA
CDR3: CSVEPWGTGSYNEQFF
DNA: TGCAGCGTTGAACCGTGGGGTACGGGATCCTACAATGAGCAGTTCTTC

V: TRBV7-2
J: TRBJ2-5
size: NA
D: NA
CDR3: CASRAEPGLPQETQYF
DNA: TGTGCCAGCAGAGCAGAGCCGGGACTTCCGCAAGAGACCCAGTACTTC

V: TRBV12-5
J: TRBJ2-6
size: NA
D: NA
CDR3: CARGLTGANVLTF
DNA: TGTGCTAGGGGTTTGACTGGGGCCAACGTCCTGACTTTC

V: TRBV7-2
J: TRBJ1-5
size: few
D: NA
CDR3: CASSPQNQPQHF
DNA: TGTGCCAGCAGCCCCCAGAATCAGCCCCAGCATTTT

V: TRBV29-1
J: TRBJ2-7
size: NA
D: NA
CDR3: CSVGGLGGSYEQYF
DNA: TGCAGCGTAGGCGGACTCGGGGGCTCCTACGAGCAGTACTTC

V: TRBV5-5
J: TRBJ1-1
size: NA
D: NA
CDR3: CASSAAGIIRNTEAFF
DNA: TGTGCCAGCAGCGCCGCAGGGATTATAAGGAACACTGAAGCTTTCTTT

V: TRBV20-1
J: TRBJ1-2
size: NA
D: TRBD1
CDR3: CSARDLRTGRNYGYTF
DNA: TGCAGTGCTAGAGATCTCCGGACAGGGAGGAACTATGGCTACACCTTC

V: TRBV29-1
J: TRBJ1-6
size: many
D: NA
CDR3: CSPTTPSLGSPLHF
DNA: TGCAGCCCGACCACCCCAAGTCTAGGCTCACCCCTCCACTTT